The 21 T cell receptor beta chains given below trace back to one sample, sequenced in a study of circulating and synovial CD4+ cells in juvenile arthritis. Profiling relied on immunoSEQ multiplex PCR, and the TCRdb table lists in-frame clones only, not all of them. In the table there are about 3,800 clones, 83% of which are singletons. Sequenced sample: CD4+ T cells from synovial fluid. Receptors originate from a human donor with juvenile idiopathic arthritis.

This clone was observed a single time. The rearrangement uses TRBV11-2 and TRBJ2-1; D might be TRBD2 (5 bases). V lost 1 base and J 6 bases, leaving 7 bases between the germline ends. CDR1 is SGHAT, CDR2 FQNNGV, per germline. The CDR3 is 13 residues long. CDR3 protein: CASSLAAVNEQFF. The CDR3 DNA reads as TGTGCCAGCAGCTTAGCAGCGGTCAATGAGCAGTTCTTC.

The V and J genes are TRBV18 and TRBJ2-7; 10 bases match TRBD2. Germline V gene sequence: CDR1 KGHSH, CDR2 LQKENI. CDR3 length: 16 residues. The V segment lost 3 bases and the J segment 2 bases; nucleotides outside the gene matches: 7. As DNA, the CDR3 is TGTGCCAGCTCACCTCTCCCGCTAGCGGGAGCCTACGAGCAGTACTTC. Its protein is CASSPLPLAGAYEQYF.

The chain links TRBV30 to TRBJ2-7, with TRBD2 matching 12 bases. Germline CDR1 reads GTSNPN; CDR2 reads SVGIG (reference sequence). The CDR3 loop spans 14 amino acids. With V trimmed by 1 base and J by 3 bases, 1 base remained unmatched. The CDR3 bases are TGTGCCTGGAGTGGGACTAGCGGGGTCTACGAGCAGTACTTC. This gives the protein CAWSGTSGVYEQYF.

This clone was counted a few times. The V and J genes are TRBV7-2 and TRBJ2-7; weak D call: TRBD1 (7 bases). The V gene lost 7 bases and the J gene lost 4 bases, with 20 bases spanning the gap. Per the germline V gene, CDR1 is SGHTA and CDR2 is FQGNSA. This CDR3 has 15 residues. The CDR3 protein is CASTPRGAQSYEQYF. CDR3 nucleotides: TGTGCCAGCACCCCCAGGGGGGCCCAGTCGTACGAGCAGTACTTC.

V gene TRBV5-4 combines with J gene TRBJ1-6; unclear D gene. Looked up from germline, CDR1 is SGHNT and CDR2 is YYREEE (reference sequence). V lost 4 bases, J lost 7 bases, and 15 bases lay in between. The CDR3 loop spans 15 amino acids. The CDR3 nucleotides read TGTGCCAGCAGCGCCACCTCGACACCGAATTCACCCCTCCACTTT. Translation: CASSATSTPNSPLHF.

The chain joins TRBV5-4 to TRBJ2-7; 9 nucleotides match TRBD1. CDR3 length: 14 residues. From germline, CDR1 is SGHNT and CDR2 YYREEE (reference sequence). The V and J ends lost 4 bases and 9 bases, in that order; junction bases with no gene match: 11. The CDR3 sequence is CASSDRDRVHVQYF. The CDR3 bases are TGTGCCAGCAGCGACCGGGACAGGGTCCACGTGCAGTACTTC.

V usage is TRBV5-6 and J usage is TRBJ2-5, with TRBD2 matching over 10 bases. The CDR3 length is 15 residues. V lost 2 bases to trimming and J lost 5 bases; unmatched junction nucleotides: 6. CDR1 SGHDT and CDR2 YYEEEE come from the germline V gene. CDR3 amino acids: CASSLAGGPQETQYF. The CDR3 nucleotides are TGTGCCAGCAGCTTAGCGGGAGGGCCCCAGGAGACCCAGTACTTC.

This chain links TRBV18 with TRBJ1-2, with no clear D. Between the trimmed V and J ends, which lost 5 bases and 4 bases, there was a span of 8 bases. The CDR3 loop spans 12 amino acids. CDR1 and CDR2 from the germline V gene are KGHSH and LQKENI. This CDR3 reads CASSALSYGYTF. The CDR3 DNA follows: TGTGCCAGCTCAGCGCTGAGCTATGGCTACACCTTC. The full variable domain, with the rest looked up from reference TRBV18 and TRBJ1-2, is NAGVMQNPRHLVRRRGQEARLRCSPMKGHSHVYWYRQLPEEGLKFMVYLQKENIIDESGMPKERFSAEFPKEGPSILRIQQVVRGDSAAYFCASSALSYGYTFGSGTRLTVV.

The gene calls are TRBV7-2 and TRBJ2-3, with 9 bases aligning to TRBD2. CDR1 is SGHTA and CDR2 is FQGNSA in the germline V gene. Trimming cost V 0 bases and J 6 bases; bases outside gene matches: 7. The CDR3 is made up of 16 amino acids. CDR3 in amino acids: CASSLAGRGGRDTQYF. The CDR3 bases are TGTGCCAGCAGCTTAGCGGGGCGGGGGGGCCGTGATACGCAGTATTTT.

The V call is TRBV7-9, the J call TRBJ2-7; 9 bases map to TRBD1. CDR3 length: 15 amino acids. Germline V gene lookup returns CDR1 SEHNR and CDR2 FQNEAQ (reference sequence). The V segment lost 5 bases and the J segment 1 base; nucleotides outside the gene matches: 6. The CDR3, as DNA: TGTGCCAGCAGCAGCTTGGGACAGGGTTCCTACGAGCAGTACTTC. Protein sequence: CASSSLGQGSYEQYF.

The V and J genes are TRBV27 and TRBJ2-7; TRBD1 matches at 9 bases. The V and J ends lost 4 bases and 3 bases, in that order; junction bases with no gene match: 4. The germline CDR1 and CDR2 sequences are MNHEY and SMNVEV (reference sequence). There are 14 residues in the CDR3. The chain's CDR3 is CASSSGQGLYEQYF. The CDR3 bases are TGTGCCAGCAGTTCGGGACAGGGCCTCTACGAGCAGTACTTC.

V gene TRBV5-1 combines with J gene TRBJ2-7; D not certain. The ends were cut back, 2 bases at V and 3 bases at J, with 3 bases in the middle. The CDR3 totals 11 residues. The germline V gene encodes CDR1 SGHRS and CDR2 YFSETQ. The CDR3, as DNA: TGCGCCAGCAGCTTACACTACGAGCAGTACTTC. This gives the protein CASSLHYEQYF.

The chain has TRBV12-5 and TRBJ2-5; unclear D gene. Matching the DNA end better, TRBJ2-7 makes the J call doubtful. The CDR3 extends over 12 amino acids. Germline V gene data show CDR1 as LGHNT and CDR2 as FRNRAP. Written as DNA, the CDR3 is TGTGCTAGTGGTTTTGAGGCCTACGAGCAGTACTTC. Its protein product is CASGFEAYEQYF.

The table lists this clone with a count of one. The V and J genes are TRBV5-5 and TRBJ2-2; TRBD2 agrees at 10 bases. Unmatched junction bases numbered 7, after V lost 5 bases and J lost 6 bases. The length of the CDR3 is 15 residues. Looked up from germline, CDR1 is SGHKS and CDR2 is YYEKEE (reference sequence). The CDR3 protein is CASSFSSGRAGELFF. The CDR3 region has the DNA TGTGCCAGCAGTTTTTCCAGCGGGAGGGCCGGGGAGCTGTTTTTT.

The V and J genes are TRBV9 and TRBJ2-1, with 13 bases fitting TRBD2. This CDR3 region has 16 residues. Germline CDR1 reads SGDLS; CDR2 reads YYNGEE. J was trimmed by 7 bases and V by 4 bases; bases with no gene match: 8. The CDR3 loop is CASSPWTSGSWNEQFF. The CDR3 DNA is TGTGCCAGCAGCCCGTGGACTAGCGGGAGTTGGAATGAGCAGTTCTTC.

J is TRBJ2-5 and V is TRBV7-2, with 7 bases that match TRBD2. The V gene's germline CDR1 is SGHTA and CDR2 FQGNSA. The CDR3 extends over 16 amino acids. Losses at the gene ends were 6 bases for V and 2 bases for J; bases not matched to a gene: 12. CDR3 amino acids: CASRRLALSGQETQYF. The CDR3 DNA is TGTGCCAGCAGGCGACTAGCCTTATCAGGGCAAGAGACCCAGTACTTC. The full variable domain, rest sourced from reference TRBV7-2 and TRBJ2-5, is GAGVSQSPSNKVTEKGKDVELRCDPISGHTALYWYRQSLGQGLEFLIYFQGNSAPDKSGLPSDRFSAERTGGSVSTLTIQRTQQEDSAVYLCASRRLALSGQETQYFGPGTRLLVL.

The chain couples TRBV4-1 to TRBJ2-1; a weak D match, TRBD2 (5 bases). Germline V gene sequence: CDR1 MGHRA, CDR2 YSYEKL. This CDR3 region has 17 residues. V lost 1 base to trimming and J lost 0 bases, with 13 bases between them. The CDR3 DNA reads TGCGCCAGCAGCCAAGGGACTTCTCTCCTCTCCTACAATGAGCAGTTCTTC. It is translated as CASSQGTSLLSYNEQFF.

Notes on this clone: Other nucleotide sequences in the sample specify the same CDR3. The chain links TRBV15 to TRBJ2-7; 10 nucleotides align to TRBD1. The germline gives CDR1 LNHNV, CDR2 YYDKDF (reference sequence). This CDR3 region has 13 residues. The J segment lost 6 bases and the V segment lost 8 bases, leaving 7 bases of the junction unmatched. CDR3 DNA: TGTGCCACCCGACAGGGGGCGGGATCCGAGCAGTACTTC. As protein: CATRQGAGSEQYF.

This chain joins TRBV5-1 and TRBJ2-5; 14 bases align to TRBD2. The CDR3 has 18 residues. Trimming at V came to 1 base and at J to 4 bases, leaving 9 bases not matched to a gene. CDR1 and CDR2 (germline): SGHRS, YFSETQ. The CDR3 coding sequence is TGCGCCAGCAGCTTGAGTGGACTAGCGGGAGGAGTAGGAGAGACCCAGTACTTC. Residues: CASSLSGLAGGVGETQYF.

The V and J genes are TRBV6-1 and TRBJ1-6; D remains unclear. Trimming shortened V by 2 bases and J by 7 bases, and 9 bases separated the two germline ends. There are 14 residues in the CDR3. From germline, CDR1 is MNHNS and CDR2 SASEGT. The CDR3 region is CASSEQPRNSPLHF. CDR3 in DNA: TGTGCCAGCAGTGAACAACCGAGGAATTCACCCCTCCACTTT.

This clone has just one count. V gene TRBV4-3 combines with J gene TRBJ2-5; perhaps TRBD1 as D (5 bases). Judging by the DNA end, TRBJ2-7 fits better; the J call may be wrong. Germline V gene data show CDR1 as LGHNA and CDR2 as YSLEER. The CDR3 is made up of 16 amino acids. Written as DNA, the CDR3 is TGCGCCAGCAGCCCCAGGTGGCCCGGACATCCCTACGAGCAGTACTTC. Translated, it gives CASSPRWPGHPYEQYF.